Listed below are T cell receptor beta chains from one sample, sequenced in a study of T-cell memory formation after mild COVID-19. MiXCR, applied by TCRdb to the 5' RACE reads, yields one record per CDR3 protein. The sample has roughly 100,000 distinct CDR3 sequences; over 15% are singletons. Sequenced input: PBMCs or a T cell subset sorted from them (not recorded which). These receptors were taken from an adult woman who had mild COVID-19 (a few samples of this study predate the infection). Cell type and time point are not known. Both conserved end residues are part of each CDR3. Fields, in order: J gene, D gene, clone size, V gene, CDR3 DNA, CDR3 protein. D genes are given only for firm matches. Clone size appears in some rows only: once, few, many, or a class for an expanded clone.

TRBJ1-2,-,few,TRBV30,TGTGCCTGGAGTGAGTTGACCCTCTATGGCTACACCTTC,CAWSELTLYGYTF
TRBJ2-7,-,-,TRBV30,TGTGCCTGGAGTGCAAGGAGCTCCTACGAGCAGTACTTC,CAWSARSSYEQYF
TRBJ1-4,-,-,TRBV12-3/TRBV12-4,TGTGCCAGCAGTTTCGACGGTGGGGGGAATGAAAAACTGTTTTTT,CASSFDGGGNEKLFF
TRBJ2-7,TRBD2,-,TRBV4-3,TGCGCCAGCAGCCAAGAAGGGACTAGCGGGCTTTACGAGCAGTACTTC,CASSQEGTSGLYEQYF
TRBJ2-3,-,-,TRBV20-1,TGCAGTGCGGGCGGGGTTAGCACAGATACGCAGTATTTT,CSAGGVSTDTQYF
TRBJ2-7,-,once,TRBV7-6,TGTGCCAGCAGCCCGGGATGGGGCTACGAGCAGTACTTC,CASSPGWGYEQYF
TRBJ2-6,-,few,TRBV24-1,TGTGCCACCAGTGATTTGGACCCAGGGAACTCTGGGGCCAACGTCCTGACTTTC,CATSDLDPGNSGANVLTF
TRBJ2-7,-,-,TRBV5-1,TGCGCCAGCAGCTTGGCTTCAGGATACGACGAGCAGTACTTC,CASSLASGYDEQYF
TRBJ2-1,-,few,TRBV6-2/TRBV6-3,TGTGCCAGCAGTCCCCCCGGGGCCGCGCCGGGTGAGCAGTTCTTC,CASSPPGAAPGEQFF
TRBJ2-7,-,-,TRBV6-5,TGTGCCAGCAGTTACACCCCAGACGGACCTTACGAGCAGTACTTC,CASSYTPDGPYEQYF
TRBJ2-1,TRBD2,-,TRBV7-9,TGTGCCAGCAGCACCCCGGGACTAGCGGGAGAGTCCTACAATGAGCAGTTCTTC,CASSTPGLAGESYNEQFF
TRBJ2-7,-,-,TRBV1,TGCACCAGCAGCCAAATCCTCAACGAGCAGTACTTC,CTSSQILNEQYF
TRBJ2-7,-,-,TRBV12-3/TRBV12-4,TGTGCCAGCAGTTTTGAACTAGCAACCTACGAGCAGTACTTC,CASSFELATYEQYF
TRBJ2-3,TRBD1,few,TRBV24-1,TGTGCCACCAGTGAACTGACAGGGGCGGTAGATACGCAGTATTTT,CATSELTGAVDTQYF
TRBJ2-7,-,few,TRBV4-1,TGCGCCAGCAGCCATGACGGGTCGTACGAGCAGTACTTC,CASSHDGSYEQYF
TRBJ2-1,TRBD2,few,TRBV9,TGTGCCAGCAGCGTAGCAAGCGGGAGTTTGGATGAGCAGTTCTTC,CASSVASGSLDEQFF
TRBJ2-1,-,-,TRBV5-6,TGTGCCAGCAGCTTGGCGTTCTCCTACAATGAGCAGTTCTTC,CASSLAFSYNEQFF
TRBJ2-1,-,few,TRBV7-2,TGTGCCAGCGTAACAGGCAATGAGCAGTTCTTC,CASVTGNEQFF
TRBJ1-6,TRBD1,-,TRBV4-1,TGCGCCAGCAGCCAAGGGCCAGGGGGCGGCGGTTCACCCCTCCACTTT,CASSQGPGGGGSPLHF
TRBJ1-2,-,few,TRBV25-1,TGTGCCAGCAGTGATTGGGATAACTATGGCTACACCTTC,CASSDWDNYGYTF
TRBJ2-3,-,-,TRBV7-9,TGTGCCAGCAGCTTTGGTAGCGAGGTCTCAGATACGCAGTATTTT,CASSFGSEVSDTQYF
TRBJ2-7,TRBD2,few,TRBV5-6,TGTGCCAGCAGCATCGGGACTAGCGTTTACGAGCAGTACTTC,CASSIGTSVYEQYF
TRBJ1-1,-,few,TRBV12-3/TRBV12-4,TGTGCCAGCAGTTTGGGTGGGAGCTCTGAAGCTTTCTTT,CASSLGGSSEAFF
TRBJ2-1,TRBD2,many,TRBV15,TGTGCCACCAGCAGAGATCTAAGTAGCGGGGTTTACAATGAGCAGTTCTTC,CATSRDLSSGVYNEQFF
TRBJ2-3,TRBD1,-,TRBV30,TGTGCCTGGAGTCATGAGGACAGGGGGCCGATTAGCACAGATACGCAGTATTTT,CAWSHEDRGPISTDTQYF
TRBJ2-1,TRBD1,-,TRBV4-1,TGCGCCAGCAGCCAGGGACAGGGGTACAATGAGCAGTTCTTC,CASSQGQGYNEQFF
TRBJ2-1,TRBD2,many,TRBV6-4,TGTGCCAGCAGTGGGACTAGCGGCTCCTACAATGAGCAGTTCTTC,CASSGTSGSYNEQFF
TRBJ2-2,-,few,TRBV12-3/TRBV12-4,TGTGCCAGCAGCTCCTCGGGGACCTCCGTGGGCGGGGAGCTGTTTTTT,CASSSSGTSVGGELFF
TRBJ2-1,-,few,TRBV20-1,TGCAGTGCTCCCCGCCCTGAGCAGTTCTTC,CSAPRPEQFF
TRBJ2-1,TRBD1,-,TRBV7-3,TGTGCCTTCAGCTTAATGGGCAGGGGGTCCTACAATGAGCAGTTCTTC,CAFSLMGRGSYNEQFF
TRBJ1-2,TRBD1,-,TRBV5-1,TGCGCCAGCAGCTTGCCTCCGGACAGGGGGGACTATGGCTACACCTTC,CASSLPPDRGDYGYTF
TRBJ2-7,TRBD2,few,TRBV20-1,TGCAGTGCTAGAGATAATCGACCTAGCGGGAGTTACGAGCAGTACTTC,CSARDNRPSGSYEQYF
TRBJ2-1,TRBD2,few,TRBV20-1,TGCAGTGCTAGGATTAGCGGGAGGGGCTACAATGAGCAGTTCTTC,CSARISGRGYNEQFF
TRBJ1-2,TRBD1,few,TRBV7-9,TGTGCCAGCAGCGTCGGACAGGGGCGTTATGGCTACACCTTC,CASSVGQGRYGYTF
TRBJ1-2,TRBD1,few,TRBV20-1,TGCAGTGCTAGTGCAGGGGGCTTTTATGGCTACACCTTC,CSASAGGFYGYTF
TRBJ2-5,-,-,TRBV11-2,TGTGCCAGCAGCTTAGCTTTCCAAGCGGAGCGGATTGAAGAGACCCAGTACTTC,CASSLAFQAERIEETQYF
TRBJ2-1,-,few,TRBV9,TGTGCCAGCAGCGTAGGCAGGGGCGCCTACAATGAGCAGTTCTTC,CASSVGRGAYNEQFF
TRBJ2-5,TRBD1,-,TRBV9,TGTGCCAGCAGCGTAGATGGGACAGCGGAAGAGACCCAGTACTTC,CASSVDGTAEETQYF
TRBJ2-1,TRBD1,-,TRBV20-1,TGCAGTGCTAGAGACGGAGGGACAGGGGTCTACAATGAGCAGTTCTTC,CSARDGGTGVYNEQFF
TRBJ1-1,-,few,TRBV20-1,TGCAGTGCTAGAGTCCCGTTGGCAGGCGTGCCCGTCACTGAAGCTTTCTTT,CSARVPLAGVPVTEAFF
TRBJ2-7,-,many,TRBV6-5,TGTGCCAGCAGTTACTCCCAGGGTTACGAGCAGTACTTC,CASSYSQGYEQYF
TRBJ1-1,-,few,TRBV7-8,TGTGCCAGCAGCTTAGCGGTCCGCACTGAAGCTTTCTTT,CASSLAVRTEAFF
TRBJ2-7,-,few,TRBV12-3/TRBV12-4,TGTGCCAGCAACAGCGCAGGGCCCTCCTACGAGCAGTACTTC,CASNSAGPSYEQYF
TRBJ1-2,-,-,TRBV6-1,TGTGCCAGCAAAGACATACAGGCTAACTATGGCTACACCTTC,CASKDIQANYGYTF
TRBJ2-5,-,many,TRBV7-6,TGTGCCAGCAGCTTAGCCGAGGAGACCCAGTACTTC,CASSLAEETQYF
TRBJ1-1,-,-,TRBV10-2,TGCGCCAGCAGTGAATTTTGGACAGACTTTACTGAAGCTTTCTTT,CASSEFWTDFTEAFF
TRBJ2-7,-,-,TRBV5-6,TGTGCCAGCAGCTGGGGACCTAACCCCCCTATATCCTACGAGCAGTACTTC,CASSWGPNPPISYEQYF
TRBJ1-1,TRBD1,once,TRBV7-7,TGTGCCAGCAGCCCCAAGACAGGGGCAAACACTGAAGCTTTCTTT,CASSPKTGANTEAFF
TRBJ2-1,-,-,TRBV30,TGTGCCTGGAGTGTACTTCGAGAGGAGCAGTTCTTC,CAWSVLREEQFF
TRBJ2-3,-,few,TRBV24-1,TGTGCCACCAGTGATCAAGACCTCACAGATACGCAGTATTTT,CATSDQDLTDTQYF
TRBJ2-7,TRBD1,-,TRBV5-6,TGTGCCAGCACCCTTGGGACAGATTCTAGCTCCTACGAGCAGTACTTC,CASTLGTDSSSYEQYF
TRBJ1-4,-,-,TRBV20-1,TGCAGTGCTAGAGATTGGGAACAGCCTAATGAAAAACTGTTTTTT,CSARDWEQPNEKLFF
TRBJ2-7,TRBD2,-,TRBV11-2,TGTGCCAGCAGCTTAGCGGGAGGGCTCTCCTACGAGCAGTACTTC,CASSLAGGLSYEQYF